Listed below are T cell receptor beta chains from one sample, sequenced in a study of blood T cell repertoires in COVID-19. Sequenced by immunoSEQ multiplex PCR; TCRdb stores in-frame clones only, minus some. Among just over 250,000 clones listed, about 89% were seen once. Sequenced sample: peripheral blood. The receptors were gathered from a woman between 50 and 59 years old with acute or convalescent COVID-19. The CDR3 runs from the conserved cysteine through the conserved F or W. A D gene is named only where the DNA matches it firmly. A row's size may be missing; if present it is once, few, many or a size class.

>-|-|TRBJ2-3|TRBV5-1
CASSKGDVGGTDTQYF
TGCGCCAGCAGCAAAGGGGATGTAGGTGGGACAGATACGCAGTATTTT
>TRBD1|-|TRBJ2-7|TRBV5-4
CASSAGQGGDEQYF
TGTGCCAGCAGCGCCGGACAGGGGGGGGACGAGCAGTACTTC
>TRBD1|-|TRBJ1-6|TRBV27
CASSLSGTGGLDGYNSPLHF
TGTGCCAGCAGTTTATCGGGGACAGGGGGCCTGGATGGGTATAATTCACCCCTCCACTTT
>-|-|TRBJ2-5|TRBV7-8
CASSSPTPGNLQETQYF
TGTGCCAGCAGCTCCCCTACTCCGGGAAACTTACAAGAGACCCAGTACTTC
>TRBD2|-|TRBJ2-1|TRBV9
CASSVAETSGTRQFF
TGTGCCAGCAGCGTAGCTGAGACTAGCGGGACGCGGCAGTTCTTC
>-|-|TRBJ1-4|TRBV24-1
CATSDATGTLNEKLFF
TGTGCCACCAGTGACGCGACCGGGACTCTTAATGAAAAACTGTTTTTT
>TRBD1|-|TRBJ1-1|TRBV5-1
CASSDAGTASYTEAFF
TGCGCCAGCAGCGATGCGGGGACAGCGAGTTACACTGAAGCTTTCTTT
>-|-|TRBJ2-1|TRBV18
CASSGLGVSSYNEQFF
TGTGCCAGCTCAGGTTTAGGGGTTAGCTCCTACAATGAGCAGTTCTTC
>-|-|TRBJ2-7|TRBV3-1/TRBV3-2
CASSQDRAGNPYEQYF
TGTGCCAGCAGCCAAGATAGGGCAGGGAATCCCTACGAGCAGTACTTC
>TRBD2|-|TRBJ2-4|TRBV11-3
CASSSPSGGNIQYF
TGTGCCAGCAGCTCACCGTCGGGAGGAAACATTCAGTACTTC
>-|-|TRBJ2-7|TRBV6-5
CASSSWGTLYEQYF
TGTGCCAGCAGCTCGTGGGGGACTTTATACGAGCAGTACTTC
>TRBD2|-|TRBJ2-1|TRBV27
CASSTILADLSNEQFF
TGTGCCAGCAGCACTATACTAGCGGACCTCTCCAATGAGCAGTTCTTC
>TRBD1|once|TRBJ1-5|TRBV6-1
CASTQTDRGGQPQHF
TGTGCCAGCACCCAAACGGACAGGGGGGGACAGCCCCAGCATTTT
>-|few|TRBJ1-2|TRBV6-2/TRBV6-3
CASSPRVGGYGYTF
TGTGCCAGCAGCCCCCGGGTAGGGGGCTATGGCTACACCTTC
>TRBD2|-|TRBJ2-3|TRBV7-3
CASSPTSGRTDTQYF
TGTGCCAGCAGCCCGACTAGCGGGAGGACAGATACGCAGTATTTT
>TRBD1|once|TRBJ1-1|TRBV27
CASSSTGGARGAAFF
TGTGCCAGCAGTTCGACAGGGGGCGCACGGGGTGCGGCTTTCTTT
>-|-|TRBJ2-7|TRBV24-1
CATSETGAYEQYF
TGTGCCACCAGTGAAACAGGAGCCTACGAGCAGTACTTC
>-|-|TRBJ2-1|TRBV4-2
CASSQVIWSEQFF
TGTGCCAGCAGCCAGGTGATTTGGAGTGAGCAGTTCTTC
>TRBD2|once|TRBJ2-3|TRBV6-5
CASSREGDTQYF
TGTGCCAGCTCCCGGGAGGGAGATACGCAGTATTTT
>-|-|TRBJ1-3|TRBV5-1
CASSLQGIIGSGNTIYF
TGCGCCAGCAGCTTACAGGGAATAATAGGCTCTGGAAACACCATATATTTT
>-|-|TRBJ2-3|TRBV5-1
CASTGSASTSTDTQYF
TGCGCCAGCACCGGGTCGGCAAGCACTAGCACAGATACGCAGTATTTT
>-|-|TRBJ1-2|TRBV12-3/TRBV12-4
CASSFGGDGYTF
TGTGCCAGCAGTTTCGGGGGTGATGGCTACACCTTC
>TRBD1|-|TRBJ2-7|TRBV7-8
CASIRDRGVYEQYF
TGTGCCAGCATCAGGGACAGGGGCGTATACGAGCAGTACTTC
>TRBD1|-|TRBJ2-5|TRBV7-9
CASRDRGQETQYF
TGTGCCAGCAGGGACAGGGGCCAAGAGACCCAGTACTTC
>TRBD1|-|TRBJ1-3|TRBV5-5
CASSFDEGARGNTIYF
TGTGCCAGCAGCTTCGACGAGGGGGCGCGTGGAAACACCATATATTTT
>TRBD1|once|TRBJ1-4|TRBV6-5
CASSYSARPGGEKLFF
TGTGCCAGCAGTTACTCGGCTCGGCCAGGGGGCGAAAAACTGTTTTTT
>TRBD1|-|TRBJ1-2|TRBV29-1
CSVGLGDRGRRGYGYTF
TGCAGCGTTGGGCTCGGGGACAGGGGGCGTCGGGGCTATGGCTACACCTTC
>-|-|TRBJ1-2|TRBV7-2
CASSKGGTKGYTF
TGTGCCAGCAGCAAAGGGGGAACGAAGGGCTACACCTTC
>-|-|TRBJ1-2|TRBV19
CASSISQGYGYTF
TGTGCCAGTAGTATAAGCCAGGGATACGGCTACACCTTC
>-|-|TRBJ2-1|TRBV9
CASSVDPGTPYYEQFF
TGTGCCAGCAGCGTAGATCCAGGTACCCCTTATTATGAGCAGTTCTTC
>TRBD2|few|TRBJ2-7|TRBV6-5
CASSRDYGSDEQYF
TGTGCCAGCAGCAGGGACTATGGGTCCGACGAGCAGTACTTC
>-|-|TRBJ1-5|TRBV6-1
CASSELETRGYLSYSNQPQHF
TGTGCCAGCAGTGAACTTGAGACCCGGGGGTACCTATCCTATAGCAATCAGCCCCAGCATTTT
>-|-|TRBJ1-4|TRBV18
CASSVASTTNEKLFF
TGTGCCAGCTCAGTCGCAAGCACAACTAATGAAAAACTGTTTTTT
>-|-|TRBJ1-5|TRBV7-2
CASSWTRVSNQPQHF
TGTGCCAGCAGCTGGACCAGGGTTAGCAATCAGCCCCAGCATTTT
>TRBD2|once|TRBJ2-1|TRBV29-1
CSVEGTSGGNNEQFF
TGCAGCGTTGAGGGGACTAGCGGGGGAAACAATGAGCAGTTCTTC
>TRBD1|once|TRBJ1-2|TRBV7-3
CASSSDRTDYGYTF
TGTGCCAGCAGCTCGGACAGGACGGACTATGGCTACACCTTC
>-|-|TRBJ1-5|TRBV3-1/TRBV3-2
CASSHPPPPGTSHF
TGTGCCAGCAGCCATCCCCCTCCCCCGGGGACATCGCATTTT
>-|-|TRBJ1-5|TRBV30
CAWGALLNQPQHF
TGTGCCTGGGGAGCCCTCCTCAATCAGCCCCAGCATTTT
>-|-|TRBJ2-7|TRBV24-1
CATRKGSTYEQYF
TGTGCCACCAGAAAGGGGTCGACCTACGAGCAGTACTTC
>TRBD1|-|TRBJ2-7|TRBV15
CATSRPGQGSYEQYF
TGTGCCACCAGCAGACCGGGACAGGGCTCCTACGAGCAGTACTTC
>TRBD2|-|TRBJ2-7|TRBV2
CASSDGLRLAVSYEQYF
TGTGCCAGCAGTGACGGTTTGCGTCTAGCGGTCTCCTACGAGCAGTACTTC
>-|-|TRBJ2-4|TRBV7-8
CASSARVGPEAKNIQYF
TGTGCCAGCAGCGCCAGGGTCGGGCCCGAAGCCAAAAACATTCAGTACTTC
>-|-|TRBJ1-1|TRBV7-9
CASSLQGSETEAFF
TGTGCCAGCAGCTTACAGGGATCAGAAACTGAAGCTTTCTTT
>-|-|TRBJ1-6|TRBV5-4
CASSPYLQGAYNSPLHF
TGTGCCAGCAGCCCATATTTACAGGGAGCGTATAATTCACCCCTCCACTTT
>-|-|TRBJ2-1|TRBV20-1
CSGGFREQFF
TGCAGTGGCGGGTTTCGTGAGCAGTTCTTC
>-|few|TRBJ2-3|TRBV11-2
CASSLTGGQSTDTQYF
TGTGCCAGCAGCTTAACCGGGGGGCAAAGCACAGATACGCAGTATTTT
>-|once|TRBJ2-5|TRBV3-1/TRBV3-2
CASTHLGSSQETQYF
TGTGCCAGCACTCACCTAGGCAGCTCACAAGAGACCCAGTACTTC
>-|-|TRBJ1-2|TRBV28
CASSFGGYYGYTF
TGTGCCAGCAGTTTCGGGGGTTACTATGGCTACACCTTC
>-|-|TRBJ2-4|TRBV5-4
CASSLEQGEDIQYF
TGTGCCAGCAGCTTGGAACAGGGAGAAGACATTCAGTACTTC
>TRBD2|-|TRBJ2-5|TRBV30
CAWNSGGGPQYF
TGTGCCTGGAATAGCGGGGGAGGGCCCCAGTACTTC
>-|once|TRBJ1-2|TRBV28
CASSTDSYGYTF
TGTGCCAGCAGTACGGACTCCTATGGCTACACCTTC
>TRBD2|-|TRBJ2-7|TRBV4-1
CASSQDRLAGGPHSYEQYF
TGCGCCAGCAGCCAAGATCGGCTAGCGGGAGGGCCTCACTCCTACGAGCAGTACTTC
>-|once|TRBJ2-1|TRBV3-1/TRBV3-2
CASSQGANEQFF
TGTGCCAGCAGCCAAGGAGCGAATGAGCAGTTCTTC
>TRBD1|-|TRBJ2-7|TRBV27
CASSPNRGLGEQYF
TGTGCCAGCAGTCCGAACAGGGGCTTGGGCGAGCAGTACTTC
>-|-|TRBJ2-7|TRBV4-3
CASSPFEGSKYEQYF
TGCGCCAGCAGCCCTTTTGAAGGGAGTAAGTACGAGCAGTACTTC
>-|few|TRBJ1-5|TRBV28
CASTPVVGGNQPQHF
TGTGCCAGCACCCCTGTTGTCGGGGGGAATCAGCCCCAGCATTTT
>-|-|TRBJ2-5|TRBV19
CASSIGRGRGETQYF
TGTGCCAGTAGTATTGGGCGGGGGCGTGGGGAGACCCAGTACTTC
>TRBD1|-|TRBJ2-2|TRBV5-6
CASSGRQGLRELFF
TGTGCCAGCAGCGGCCGACAGGGTTTGAGGGAGCTGTTTTTT
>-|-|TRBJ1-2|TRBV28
CASSLSQYGYTF
TGTGCCAGCAGTTTATCACAGTATGGCTACACCTTC